This T cell receptor (beta chain) emerged from a study of cytomegalovirus exposure and HLA in healthy donors. In regard to this clone: The target antigen is unknown.

Germline CDR1 and CDR2: LGHNT and FRNRAP. The CDR3 runs to 16 residues. The V and J ends lost 0 bases and 4 bases, in that order; junction bases with no gene match: 6. At sampling all donors were nominally healthy, likely with unrecorded immune exposures. The PCR was carried out with 60 Vbeta primers and 13 Jbeta primers. Repertoires were generated with immunoSEQ multiplex PCR, while TCRdb's copy carries only in-frame clones and drops some. The sample has over 100,000 clones, 73% seen once; the top ten hold about 8.4%. Study observations and caveats: Indistinguishable V segments, including TRBV6-2 and TRBV6-3, were excluded.

Sequencing used PBMCs. The V gene is TRBV12-5, the J gene TRBJ2-3; 8 nucleotides line up with TRBD2. The sequence was collected from a man aged 40-55 years in good health and CMV-seronegative. CDR3: CASGLVLAGGADTQYF. In DNA form, the CDR3 reads TGTGCTAGTGGTTTGGTACTCGCGGGGGGTGCAGATACGCAGTATTTT.